This entry features one T cell receptor beta chain sequence. This receptor's antigen is unknown. It has no much larger one-base neighbor in the sample; base qualities were not kept. Samples from volunteer blood donors who had recovered from COVID-19 were contributed by a second Seattle source. Whole blood was collected in K2EDTA tubes by collaborating institutions according to the institutions' own protocols. For TCRbeta analysis, collaborators shipped samples as frozen whole blood, isolated PBMCs, or DNA extracted from either of those sample types. This sample was included in a study of blood T cell repertoires in COVID-19 (dated by TCRdb to 2018 to 2021). As for the study more broadly: The collaborator samples originated in the United States, Italy and Spain and spanned the acute and convalescent phases of COVID-19. The prospective study material was composed of cDNA or gDNA derived from T cells, B-cell-depleted T cells, or PBMCs. Subjects who had been exposed to COVID-19, were actively infected with it, or had recovered from it provided the deeply sampled blood TCRbeta repertoires that made up the dataset. The repertoires were made available in a free public database intended to serve as a resource for research on the immune response to SARS-CoV-2. The samples were drawn from two sources: the first 160 participants of the ongoing ImmuneRACE study, and approximately 1,300 subjects contributed by 6 global collaborators. Sample metadata almost always included a de-identified subject ID, COVID-19 status, age in years and sex. Where available, HLA class I and class II types were taken from metadata supplied by the sample provider and were not determined by assay-based typing. Results the study describes overall, beyond this receptor: How much clinical and demographic metadata was included differed by source and by participant, and the metadata was provided uncurated.

TCRbeta CDR3 regions were amplified from genomic DNA by means of the immunoSEQ Assay, a bias-controlled multiplex PCR. For the original study's pipeline: The number of nucleated cells in each sample was estimated from the amplification of reference gene primers within the assay. Sequence reads were collapsed and filtered to measure the absolute abundance of every unique TCRbeta CDR3 rearrangement. For each sample, productive Simpson clonality was calculated by taking the square root of Simpson's diversity index across productive rearrangements. The table comes from immuneACCESS by way of TCRdb, which keeps in-frame sequences with V and J called. Part of the clones is missing from these tables; in studies checked, under half for an unresolved V gene and the rest for unknown reasons. The V and J calls and clone size are taken from that table; D and trimming were inferred from the DNA. The sample table records some 170,000 clones; roughly 90% of these occur just once. 3% to 4.5% of the sample goes to the ten largest clones.

The CDR3 sequence holds 15 residues, the cysteine and phenylalanine included. Left in the record is the CDR3 DNA by itself, 45 bases read in frame from the first base. The junction shows trimming of 4 bases on V and 10 bases on J, and the gene matches do not reach 13 bases of it. CDR1 and CDR2 are drawn from the germline V gene: SGHDN, FVKESK. The chain uses TRBV14 and TRBJ2-3; TRBD2 matches 8 bases in the middle. Sequencing input: peripheral blood. The sequence was collected from a woman aged 60-70 years who had recovered from COVID-19. The CDR3 here reads CASSPRWSGGAAQYF. The nucleotides are TGTGCCAGCAGCCCCCGGTGGAGCGGGGGAGCCGCGCAGTATTTT.